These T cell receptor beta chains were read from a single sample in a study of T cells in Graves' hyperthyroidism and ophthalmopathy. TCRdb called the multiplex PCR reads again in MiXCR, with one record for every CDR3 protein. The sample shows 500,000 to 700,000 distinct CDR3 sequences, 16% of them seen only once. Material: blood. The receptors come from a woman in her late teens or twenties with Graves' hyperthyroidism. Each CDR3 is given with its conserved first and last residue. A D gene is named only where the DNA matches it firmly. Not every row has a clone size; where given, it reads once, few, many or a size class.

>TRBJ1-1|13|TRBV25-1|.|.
TGTGCCAGCAGTGAATTGGCTCGTCCTGAAGCTTTCTTT
CASSELARPEAFF
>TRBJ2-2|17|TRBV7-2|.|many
TGTGCCAGCAGCCCAGACCCCTGGCAGGGCGGCACCGGGGAGCTGTTTTTT
CASSPDPWQGGTGELFF
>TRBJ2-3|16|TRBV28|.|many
TGTGCCAGCAGTCTCGGGTTTGGGATGAGCACAGATACGCAGTATTTT
CASSLGFGMSTDTQYF
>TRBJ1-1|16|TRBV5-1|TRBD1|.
TGCGCCAGCAGCTTGGATGGGACAGGGCATGGCACTGAAGCTTTCTTT
CASSLDGTGHGTEAFF
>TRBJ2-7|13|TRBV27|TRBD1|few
TGTGCCACCGGGACAGGGGTCGTTTACGAGCAGTACTTC
CATGTGVVYEQYF
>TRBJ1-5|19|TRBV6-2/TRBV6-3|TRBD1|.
TGTGCCAGCAGTTACTCTTGGGACAGGGGGACCTATAGCAATCAGCCCCAGCATTTT
CASSYSWDRGTYSNQPQHF
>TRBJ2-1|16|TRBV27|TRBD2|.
TGTGCCAGCAGTTTATTGGGCGGGAGGTCCTACAATGAGCAGTTCTTC
CASSLLGGRSYNEQFF
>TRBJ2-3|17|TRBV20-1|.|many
TGCAGTGCTAGACACCCCGAGGTAACGGGAGATCCAGATACGCAGTATTTT
CSARHPEVTGDPDTQYF
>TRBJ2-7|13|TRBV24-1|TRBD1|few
TGTGCCACCGGGACAGGGGGCTTGTACGAGCAGTACTTC
CATGTGGLYEQYF
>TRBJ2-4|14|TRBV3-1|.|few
TGTGCCAGCAGCCAAGACGTAGCCAAAAACATTCAGTACTTC
CASSQDVAKNIQYF
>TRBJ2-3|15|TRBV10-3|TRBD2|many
TGTGCCCTTAGAACCGGGACTAGCGAGGTGGATACGCAGTATTTT
CALRTGTSEVDTQYF
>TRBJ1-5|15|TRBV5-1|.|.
TGCGCCAGCAGTTGGGACTCCGGAGCGGGTCAGCCCCAGCATTTT
CASSWDSGAGQPQHF
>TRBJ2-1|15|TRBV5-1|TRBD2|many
TGCGCCAGCAGCATTCTAGCGGGATCGTACAATGAGCAGTTCTTC
CASSILAGSYNEQFF
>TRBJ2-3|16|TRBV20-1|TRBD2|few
TGCAGTGCTTCCCCCTCTAGCGGTTGGGGGGCAGATACGCAGTATTTT
CSASPSSGWGADTQYF
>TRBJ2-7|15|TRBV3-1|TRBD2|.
TGTGCCAGCAGCTTGGTTGAGGGAGGGCCGCGTGAGCAGTACTTC
CASSLVEGGPREQYF
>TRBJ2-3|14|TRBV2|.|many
TGTGCCAGCATAGGGCCAGTAAGCACAGATACGCAGTATTTT
CASIGPVSTDTQYF
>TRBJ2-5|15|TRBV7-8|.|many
TGTGCCAGCAGCAGATCCAGGGCCACGGGGGAGACCCAGTACTTC
CASSRSRATGETQYF
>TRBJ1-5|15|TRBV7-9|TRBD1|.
TGTGCCAGCAGCTCAGGGACAGGGGTCGATCAGCCCCAGCATTTT
CASSSGTGVDQPQHF
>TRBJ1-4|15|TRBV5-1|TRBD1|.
TGCGCCAGCAGCTTGGTAGGGACAGGCGGTGAAAAACTGTTTTTT
CASSLVGTGGEKLFF
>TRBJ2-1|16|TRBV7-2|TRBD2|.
TGTGCCAGCAGCTTAGCCCCTAGCGGGAGTTTTGATGAGCAGTTCTTC
CASSLAPSGSFDEQFF
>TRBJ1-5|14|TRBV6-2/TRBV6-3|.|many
TGTGCCAGCAGGCCCGATTATAGCAATCAGCCCCAGCATTTT
CASRPDYSNQPQHF
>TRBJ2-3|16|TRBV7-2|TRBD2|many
TGTGCCAGCAGCTTAGTAGTGCGACTAGCGGGAGGAGCGCAGTATTTT
CASSLVVRLAGGAQYF
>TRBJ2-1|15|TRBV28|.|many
TGTGCCAGCAGTTTATACTCACTAGGAGGGGATGAGCAGTTCTTC
CASSLYSLGGDEQFF
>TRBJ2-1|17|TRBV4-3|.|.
TGCGCCAGCAGCCAAGAAGGCGCGGACCTCGCCGGCAATGAGCAGTTCTTC
CASSQEGADLAGNEQFF
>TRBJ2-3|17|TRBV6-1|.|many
TGTGCCAGCAGCGCCTTTGTAGTACAGGGTGGGACAGATACGCAGTATTTT
CASSAFVVQGGTDTQYF
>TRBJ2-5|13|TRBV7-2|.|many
TGTGCCAGCAGCTTCAACAGGGATGAGACCCAGTACTTC
CASSFNRDETQYF
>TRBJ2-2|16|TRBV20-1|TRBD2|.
TGCAGTGCTAGGACGGGGACTAGCGGGAACACCGGGGAGCTGTTTTTT
CSARTGTSGNTGELFF
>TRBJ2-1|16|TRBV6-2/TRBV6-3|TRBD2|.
TGTGCCAGCAGGGGGACTAGCGGGAGGTCCTACAATGAGCAGTTCTTC
CASRGTSGRSYNEQFF
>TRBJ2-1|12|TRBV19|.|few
TGTGCCAGTAGTATCGGTTTGAGTGAGCAGTTCTTC
CASSIGLSEQFF
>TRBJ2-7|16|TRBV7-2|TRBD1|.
TGTGCCAGCAGCTTAGTACCGGGACAGGGGGCCCGCGAGCAGTACTTC
CASSLVPGQGAREQYF
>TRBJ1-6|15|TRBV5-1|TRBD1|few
TGCGCCAGCAGCGCGGACAGGGCCTATAATTCACCCCTCCACTTT
CASSADRAYNSPLHF
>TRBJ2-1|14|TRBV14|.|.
TGTGCCAGCAGCCGGCTGAAACGCGGTATTGAGCAGTTCTTC
CASSRLKRGIEQFF
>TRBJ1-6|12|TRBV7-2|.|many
TGTGCCAGCAGCTTAGGGAATTCACCCCTCCACTTT
CASSLGNSPLHF
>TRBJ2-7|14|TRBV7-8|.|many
TGTGCCAGCAGCCCCTCGTGGGGAAGATACGAGCAGTACTTC
CASSPSWGRYEQYF
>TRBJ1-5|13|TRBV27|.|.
TGTGCCAGCAGTTTATGGATCGGACAGCCCCAGCATTTT
CASSLWIGQPQHF
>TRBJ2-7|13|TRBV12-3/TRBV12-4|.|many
TGTGCCAGCAGAGGCCCTTCCTCCTACGAGCAGTACTTC
CASRGPSSYEQYF
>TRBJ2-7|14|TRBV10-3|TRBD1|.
TGTGCCGGTGGTTCGGGACAGGGGGCCTACGAGCAGTACTTC
CAGGSGQGAYEQYF
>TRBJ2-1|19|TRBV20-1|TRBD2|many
TGCAGTGCTAGAGAACTAGCGGGGGGGATGATAAGCTCCTACAATGAGCAGTTCTTC
CSARELAGGMISSYNEQFF
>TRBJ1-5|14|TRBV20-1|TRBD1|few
TGCAGTGCTGAAACAGGGGAAAGCAATCAGCCCCAGCATTTT
CSAETGESNQPQHF
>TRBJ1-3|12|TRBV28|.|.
TGTGCCAGCAGTTTACGGACCGGGAGCATATATTTT
CASSLRTGSIYF
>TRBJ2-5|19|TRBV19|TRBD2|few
TGTGCCAGTAGTATATCGGGGACTAGCGGGGGGCGCCTCTACGAGACCCAGTACTTC
CASSISGTSGGRLYETQYF
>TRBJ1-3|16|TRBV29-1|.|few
TGCAGCGTGGCTAACCGGGACGTGAGCTCTGGAAACACCATATATTTT
CSVANRDVSSGNTIYF
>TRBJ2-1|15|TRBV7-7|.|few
TGTGCCAGCAGCTTATCCGGACATGGCATAACTGAGCAGTTCTTC
CASSLSGHGITEQFF
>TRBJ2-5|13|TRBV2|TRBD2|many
TGTGCCAGCAGCGGACTAGCGTGGGAGACCCAGTACTTC
CASSGLAWETQYF
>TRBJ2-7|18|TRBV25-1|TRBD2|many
TGTGCCAGCAGCCCTAGCGGGAGGGTATCTGGGAGCTCCTACGAGCAGTACTTC
CASSPSGRVSGSSYEQYF
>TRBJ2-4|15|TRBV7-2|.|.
TGTGCCAGCAGCTTAGCTTCATGGACCGGGAACATTCAGTACTTC
CASSLASWTGNIQYF
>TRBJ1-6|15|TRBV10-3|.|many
TGTGCCACCAAGACCGAACAGGGAGCGAATTCACCCCTCCACTTT
CATKTEQGANSPLHF
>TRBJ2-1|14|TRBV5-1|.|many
TGCGCCAGCAGCTTGGCCTCTAAGCTCGATGAGCAGTTCTTC
CASSLASKLDEQFF
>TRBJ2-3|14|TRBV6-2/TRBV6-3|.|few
TGTGCCAGCAGTGTGGACAGTGAGGGAAGTACGCAGTATTTT
CASSVDSEGSTQYF
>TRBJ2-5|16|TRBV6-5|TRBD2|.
TGTGCCAGCAGTTACTCTCAAGCGGGGGGCCAAGAGACCCAGTACTTC
CASSYSQAGGQETQYF